The 22 T cell receptor beta chains given below trace back to one sample, sequenced in a study of molecular identifiers for immune sequencing clone quantification. TCRdb passed the PCR reads through MiXCR, listing each CDR3 protein once. The sample comprises about 640,000 distinct CDR3 sequences, around 20% of which are singletons, and 0.85% to 0.9% rests with the top ten. The sample taken for sequencing was naive CD8+ T cells from blood, with Jurkat cell RNA spiked in. The sample's subset: FACS-sorted CD8+CD4-CCR7+CD45RA+ naive T cells. The receptors derive from a human donor in good health. Some libraries in this study had Jurkat cell RNA spiked in.

This clonotype occurred a few times. The junction departs from the called germline gene at one end, perhaps through a read error. The V call is TRBV19, the J call TRBJ1-5; D might be TRBD1 (5 bases). This CDR3 comprises 14 residues. In germline, CDR1 is LNHDA, CDR2 SQIVND (reference sequence). The CDR3 is CASSVDSVYQPQHF. CDR3 bases: TGTGCCAGTAGTGTAGACAGCGTTTATCAGCCCCAGCATTTT.

This clonotype was detected many times. The chain recombines TRBV27 with TRBJ2-1; D is perhaps TRBD2 (5 bases). Looked up from germline, CDR1 is MNHEY and CDR2 is SMNVEV (reference sequence). Trimming stripped 8 bases from V and 1 base from J, with 6 bases between. The CDR3 spans 12 residues. CDR3 region: CASRGSYNEQFF. The CDR3 bases are TGTGCCAGCCGCGGGTCCTACAATGAGCAGTTCTTC.

V is TRBV4-3 and J is TRBJ2-1; 7 bases align to TRBD2. The length of the CDR3 is 18 residues. Germline assignment: CDR1 LGHNA and CDR2 YSLEER. V shed 2 bases and J 4 bases; nucleotides not matched to a gene: 14. The CDR3 here is CASSQWEASGLIYNEQFF. The CDR3 DNA is TGCGCCAGCAGCCAATGGGAGGCTAGCGGCCTTATATACAATGAGCAGTTCTTC.

A note on this clonotype: A much bigger clone sits one base away, suggesting this may be a read error. The chain links TRBV5-1 to TRBJ2-5; 9 bases agree with TRBD1. From germline, CDR1 is SGHRS and CDR2 YFSETQ. Germline trimming cut 3 bases from V and 4 bases from J; bases unmatched to any gene: 10. The CDR3 is 16 amino acids. CDR3 loop: CASSSSPGQGGETQYF. CDR3 nucleotide sequence: TGCGCCAGCAGCTCCTCCCCGGGACAGGGTGGAGAGACCCAGTACTTC.

This clonotype appeared many times. This chain joins TRBV2 and TRBJ2-2; D gene unclear. The V end lost 6 bases, the J end lost 3 bases, and 11 bases lay between the germline ends. The CDR3 covers 14 residues. The germline V gene has CDR1 SNHLY and CDR2 FYNNEI. The CDR3 DNA is TGTGCCAGCAGCTCCTGGGCCGACACCGGGGAGCTGTTTTTT. Amino acid sequence: CASSSWADTGELFF.

This clonotype was detected many times. CDR3 protein: CASSLRTPELYTDTQYF. CDR3 bases: TGTGCCAGCAGCTTAAGGACACCCGAATTATACACAGATACGCAGTATTTT. The V call is TRBV7-2, the J call TRBJ2-3; D is perhaps TRBD1 (5 bases). The CDR3 is 17 residues long. Trimming removed 2 bases from V and 2 bases from J, with 17 bases in between. The V gene's germline CDR1 is SGHTA and CDR2 FQGNSA.

Comment on this clonotype: A read error may be the cause here, since a much bigger clone is one base away. V gene TRBV7-6 combines with J gene TRBJ2-2; D is unclear. From germline, CDR1 is SGHVS and CDR2 FNYEAQ. CDR3 length: 13 residues. CDR3 sequence: CANSRDWGGELFF. In DNA, the CDR3 is TGTGCCAACAGCCGAGATTGGGGCGGGGAGCTGTTTTTT.

In its sample, this clonotype was seen many times. The chain is built from TRBV3-1 and TRBJ2-3; D unresolved. The CDR3 contains 15 residues. V was shortened by 1 base and J by 1 base, with 9 bases between the two germline ends. From germline, CDR1 is LGHDT and CDR2 YNNKEL (reference sequence). The DNA for the CDR3 is TGTGCCAGCAGCCAAGTTTTGTCTGGCACAGATACGCAGTATTTT. Amino acid sequence: CASSQVLSGTDTQYF.

The chain links TRBV5-6 to TRBJ2-1; D possibly corresponds to TRBD2 (6 bases). This CDR3 has 13 residues. The V and J ends lost 0 bases and 9 bases respectively, with 10 bases between them. CDR1 and CDR2 (germline): SGHDT, YYEEEE. The CDR3 loop is CASSLGSGVEQFF. The DNA of the CDR3 is TGTGCCAGCAGCTTGGGGTCGGGGGTTGAGCAGTTCTTC.

Details on this clonotype: A much larger clone differs by one base, so this may be a read error. V and J are TRBV7-9 and TRBJ2-7; 7 nucleotides match TRBD1. The CDR3 has 15 residues. Germline CDR1 and CDR2: SEHNR and FQNEAQ (reference sequence). CDR3 DNA sequence: TGTGCCGGCAGCTCCACGACAGGGAGTGGCTACGAGCAGTACTTC. This encodes CAGSSTTGSGYEQYF.

This clonotype was detected many times. The chain joins TRBV4-3 to TRBJ1-1; 7 nucleotides align to TRBD1. Germline V gene sequence: CDR1 LGHNA, CDR2 YSLEER. The CDR3 spans 16 residues. Trimming cost V 1 base and J 2 bases; bases outside gene matches: 7. CDR3 DNA sequence: TGCGCCAGCAGCCAAGGGGCAGGGGGGCTCAACACTGAAGCTTTCTTT. This codes for CASSQGAGGLNTEAFF.

Remarks on this clonotype: A much larger clone lies one base from this, so it may be a read error. This sequence joins TRBV6-5 and TRBJ1-4; D might be TRBD1 (6 bases). The germline CDR1 and CDR2 sequences are MNHEY and SVGAGI. Trimming removed 6 bases at V and 7 bases at J, with 15 bases between. This CDR3 contains 14 residues. As DNA, the CDR3 is TGTGCCAGCAGGATAGGACGGGGGCCTGAAAAACTGTTTTTT. Translating gives CASRIGRGPEKLFF.

The chain employs TRBV3-1 and TRBJ2-5, with 9 bases lining up with TRBD1. CDR1 LGHDT and CDR2 YNNKEL come from the germline V gene (reference sequence). Germline trimming cut 4 bases from V and 2 bases from J; bases unmatched to any gene: 11. This CDR3 comprises 17 residues. The DNA of the CDR3 is TGTGCCAGCAGCCCTGGAGCGACAGGGGGTGATCAAGAGACCCAGTACTTC. This encodes CASSPGATGGDQETQYF.

This clonotype came up many times. The chain links TRBV7-9 to TRBJ1-1; D is ambiguous. The CDR3 totals 13 residues. V lost 2 bases, J lost 1 base, and 5 bases lay in between. Looked up from germline, CDR1 is SEHNR and CDR2 is FQNEAQ (reference sequence). This CDR3 reads CASSLIPNTEAFF. The CDR3 DNA is TGTGCCAGCAGCTTAATCCCGAACACTGAAGCTTTCTTT.

This clonotype was found a few times. The gene calls are TRBV27 and TRBJ2-2, with D perhaps given as TRBD1 or TRBD2 (5 bases each). From germline, CDR1 is MNHEY and CDR2 SMNVEV (reference sequence). The length of the CDR3 is 16 residues. Trimming took off 5 bases at V and 7 bases at J, with 20 bases between the two ends. CDR3 in DNA: TGTGCCAGCAGTGCGACGGTGCTGGGGACGGTCGGGGAGCTGTTTTTT. Protein sequence: CASSATVLGTVGELFF.

This clonotype was seen ten or more times. The V gene is TRBV27, the J gene TRBJ2-7, with D perhaps being TRBD1 or TRBD2 (5 bases each). Trimming stripped 1 base from V and 2 bases from J, with 9 bases between. Germline lookup yields CDR1 MNHEY and CDR2 SMNVEV (reference sequence). CDR3 length: 14 amino acids. CDR3 coding DNA: TGTGCCAGCAGTTTATTGGGACCAGCCTACGAGCAGTACTTC. It is translated as CASSLLGPAYEQYF.

This clonotype was recorded at least ten times. The chain joins TRBV6-2 or TRBV6-3 to TRBJ1-5, with D hard to call. The CDR3 covers 15 residues. Germline values: CDR1 MNHEY, CDR2 SVGEGT. V lost 4 bases to trimming and J lost 2 bases, with 12 bases between them. DNA of the CDR3: TGTGCCAGCAGTTTGATCCCGGGAGGCAATCAGCCCCAGCATTTT. It is translated as CASSLIPGGNQPQHF.

This clonotype was picked up many times. This chain connects TRBV20-1 to TRBJ2-7, with D maybe TRBD2 (5 bases). In germline, CDR1 is DFQATT, CDR2 SNEGSKA (reference sequence). V lost 1 base to trimming and J lost 0 bases, with 16 bases between them. This CDR3 spans 16 amino acids. DNA of the CDR3: TGCAGTGCTAGAGTATTCGGAAGCGGACCCTCCTACGAGCAGTACTTC. Protein product: CSARVFGSGPSYEQYF.

This chain joins TRBV20-1 and TRBJ2-5, with D possibly being TRBD2 (5 bases). CDR1 is DFQATT, CDR2 SNEGSKA, per germline (reference sequence). The CDR3 is 14 residues long. V lost 6 bases and J lost 4, with 18 bases in between. The CDR3 nucleotides are TGCAGTGCAAACCGGGTCCTCGGAGGAGAGACCCAGTACTTC. The encoded protein is CSANRVLGGETQYF.

In its sample, this clonotype was seen many times. The rearrangement links TRBV4-1 to TRBJ2-3, with 10 bases aligning to TRBD2. The J segment lost 2 bases and the V segment lost 0 bases, leaving 14 bases of the junction unmatched. The CDR3 is 20 amino acids. Germline V gene lookup returns CDR1 MGHRA and CDR2 YSYEKL. CDR3 in DNA: TGCGCCAGCAGCCAAGATTGGACTTTAGCGGGGGGACGATTCACAGATACGCAGTATTTT. It codes for CASSQDWTLAGGRFTDTQYF.

This clonotype has more than one count but fewer than ten. A much larger clone differs by one base, so this may be a read error. The V gene is TRBV6-2 or TRBV6-3, the J gene TRBJ2-7, with 7 nucleotides matching TRBD2. The length of the CDR3 is 12 residues. The germline CDR1 and CDR2 sequences are MNHEY and SVGEGT. The CDR3 here is CASGYSGGSLNF. The CDR3 DNA follows: TGTGCCAGCGGTTATTCCGGCGGGAGTCTGAACTTC.

The table lists this clonotype with many counts. The V call is TRBV30, the J call TRBJ1-1; unclear D gene. The CDR3 sequence is 14 residues long. Germline V lookup: CDR1 GTSNPN, CDR2 SVGIG (reference sequence). The germline V and J ends were trimmed by 0 bases and 0 bases, with 8 bases remaining between them. As DNA, the CDR3 is TGTGCCTGGAGTGTTGTACTCATGAACACTGAAGCTTTCTTT. Amino acids: CAWSVVLMNTEAFF. Using reference TRBV30 and TRBJ1-1 for the parts outside the CDR3, the full variable domain is SQTIHQWPATLVQPVGSPLSLECTVEGTSNPNLYWYRQAAGRGLQLLFYSVGIGQISSEVPQNLSASRPQDRQFILSSKKLLLSDSGFYLCAWSVVLMNTEAFFGQGTRLTVV.